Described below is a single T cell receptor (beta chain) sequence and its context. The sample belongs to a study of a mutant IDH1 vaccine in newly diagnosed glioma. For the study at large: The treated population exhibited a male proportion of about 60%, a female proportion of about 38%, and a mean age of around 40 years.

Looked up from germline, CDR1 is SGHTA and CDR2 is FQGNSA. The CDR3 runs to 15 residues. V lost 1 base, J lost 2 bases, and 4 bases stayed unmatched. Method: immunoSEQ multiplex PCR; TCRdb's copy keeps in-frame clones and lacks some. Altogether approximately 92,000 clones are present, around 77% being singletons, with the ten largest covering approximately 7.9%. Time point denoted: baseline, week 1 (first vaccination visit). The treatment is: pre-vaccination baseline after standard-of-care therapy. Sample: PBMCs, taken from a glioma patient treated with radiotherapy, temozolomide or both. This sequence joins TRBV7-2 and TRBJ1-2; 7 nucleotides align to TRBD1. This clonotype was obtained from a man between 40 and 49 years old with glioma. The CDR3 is CASSLESQGNYGYTF. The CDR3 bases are TGTGCCAGCAGCTTAGAGTCACAGGGGAACTATGGCTACACCTTC.